This T cell receptor (beta chain) originates from a study of T cell responses to AZD1222 COVID-19 vaccine. Study-level results: A mostly white British donor set with more females was recruited, and clonal diversity was possibly underestimated. There were vaccine-associated CD4 TCRs across spike, dominant at 160-218 and 743-854. Unmutated variant regions reportedly attract nearly half of all spike-specific TCRs.

Germline V gene lookup returns CDR1 SEHNR and CDR2 FQNEAQ (reference sequence). This CDR3 has 15 residues. V was shortened by 5 bases and J by 0 bases, with 13 bases between the two germline ends. Pooling was applied to second doses at about 4 or about 12 weeks. This table comes from immunoSEQ multiplex PCR, and its TCRdb copy is limited to in-frame clones, with some not included. This sample has more than 75,000 clones, with 80% to 90% found just once. About this clone: The target antigen is unknown.

This chain links TRBV7-9 with TRBJ1-1; D is undetermined. The TCR was taken from an adult who received the AZD1222 COVID-19 vaccine. The specimen comprised peripheral blood, sampled 28 days after the second AZD1222 dose. Here the CDR3 DNA reads TGTGCCAGCAGCCATCCCCGAACAGTGAACACTGAAGCTTTCTTT. Residues: CASSHPRTVNTEAFF.